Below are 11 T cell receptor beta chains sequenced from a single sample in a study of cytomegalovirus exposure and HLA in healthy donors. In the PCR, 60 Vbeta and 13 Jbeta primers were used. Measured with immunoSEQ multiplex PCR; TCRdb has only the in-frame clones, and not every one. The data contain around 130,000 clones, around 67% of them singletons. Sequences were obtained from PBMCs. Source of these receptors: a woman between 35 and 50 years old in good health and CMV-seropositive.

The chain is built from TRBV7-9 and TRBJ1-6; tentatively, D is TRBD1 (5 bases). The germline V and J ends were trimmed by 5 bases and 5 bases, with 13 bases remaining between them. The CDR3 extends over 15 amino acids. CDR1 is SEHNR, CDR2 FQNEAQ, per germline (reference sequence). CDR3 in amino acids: CASSPPREHNSPLHF. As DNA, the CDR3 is TGTGCCAGCAGCCCCCCCAGGGAACATAATTCACCCCTCCACTTT.

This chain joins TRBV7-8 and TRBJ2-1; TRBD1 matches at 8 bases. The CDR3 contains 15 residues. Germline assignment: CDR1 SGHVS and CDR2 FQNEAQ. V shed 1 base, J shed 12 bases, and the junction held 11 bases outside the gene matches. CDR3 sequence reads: CASSLGVRADRGQFF. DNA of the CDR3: TGTGCCAGCAGCTTAGGGGTTCGGGCCGACAGGGGGCAGTTCTTC.

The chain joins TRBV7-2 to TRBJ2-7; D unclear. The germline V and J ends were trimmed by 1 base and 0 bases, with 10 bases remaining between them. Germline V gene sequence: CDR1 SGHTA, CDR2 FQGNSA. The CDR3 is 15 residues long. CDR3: CASSLDRFSSYEQYF. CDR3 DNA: TGTGCCAGCAGCTTAGATCGGTTTAGCTCCTACGAGCAGTACTTC.

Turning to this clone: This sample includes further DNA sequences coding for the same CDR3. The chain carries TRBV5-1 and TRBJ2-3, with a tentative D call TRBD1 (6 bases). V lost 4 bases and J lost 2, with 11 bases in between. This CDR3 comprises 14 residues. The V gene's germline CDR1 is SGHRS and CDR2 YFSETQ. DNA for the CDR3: TGCGCCAGCAGCCTGGGGGCAGCCACAGATACGCAGTATTTT. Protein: CASSLGAATDTQYF.

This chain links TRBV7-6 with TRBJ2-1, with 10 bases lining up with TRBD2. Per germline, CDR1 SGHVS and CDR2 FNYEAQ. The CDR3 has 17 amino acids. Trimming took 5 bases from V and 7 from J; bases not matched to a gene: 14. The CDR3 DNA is TGTGCCAGCAGCGCACGGAGCGGGAGGGCCTCAGGGAATGAGCAGTTCTTC. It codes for CASSARSGRASGNEQFF.

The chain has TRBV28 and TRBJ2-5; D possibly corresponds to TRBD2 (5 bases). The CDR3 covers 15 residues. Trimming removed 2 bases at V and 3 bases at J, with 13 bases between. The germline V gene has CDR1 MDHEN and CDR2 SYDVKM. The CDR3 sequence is CASSLQRREKETQYF. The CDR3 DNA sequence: TGTGCCAGCAGTTTACAGCGGCGCGAAAAAGAGACCCAGTACTTC.

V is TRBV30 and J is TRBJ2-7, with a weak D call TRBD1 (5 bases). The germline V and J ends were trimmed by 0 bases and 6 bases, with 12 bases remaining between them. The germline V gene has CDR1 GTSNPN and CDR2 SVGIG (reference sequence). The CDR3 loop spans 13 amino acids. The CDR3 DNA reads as TGTGCCTGGAGTGTACGGAGACAGACCGAGCAGTACTTC. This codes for CAWSVRRQTEQYF.

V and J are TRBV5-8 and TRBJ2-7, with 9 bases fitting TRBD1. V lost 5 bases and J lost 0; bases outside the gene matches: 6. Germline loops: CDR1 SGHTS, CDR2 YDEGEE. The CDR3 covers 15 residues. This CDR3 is CASSITGGTSYEQYF. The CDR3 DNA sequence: TGTGCCAGCAGTATCACAGGGGGCACCTCCTACGAGCAGTACTTC.

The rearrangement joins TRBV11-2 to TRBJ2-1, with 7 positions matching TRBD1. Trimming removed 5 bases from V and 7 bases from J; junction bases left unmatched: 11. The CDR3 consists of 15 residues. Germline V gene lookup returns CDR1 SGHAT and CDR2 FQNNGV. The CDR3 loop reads CASSPRQGWENEQFF. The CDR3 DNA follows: TGTGCCAGCAGCCCGCGACAGGGATGGGAAAATGAGCAGTTCTTC.

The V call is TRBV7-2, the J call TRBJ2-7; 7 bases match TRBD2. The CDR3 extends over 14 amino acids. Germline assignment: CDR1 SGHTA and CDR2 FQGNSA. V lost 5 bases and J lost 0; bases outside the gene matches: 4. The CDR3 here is CASSLSGFSYEQYF. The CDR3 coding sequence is TGTGCCAGCAGCCTTAGCGGGTTCTCCTACGAGCAGTACTTC.

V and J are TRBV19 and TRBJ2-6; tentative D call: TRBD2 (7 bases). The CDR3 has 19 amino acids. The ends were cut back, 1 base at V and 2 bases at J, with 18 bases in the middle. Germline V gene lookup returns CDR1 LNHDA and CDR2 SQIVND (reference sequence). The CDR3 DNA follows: TGTGCCAGTAGTATAGTTCCGGGGGGCAAATATACTGGGGCCAACGTCCTGACTTTC. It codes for CASSIVPGGKYTGANVLTF.